This TCR beta chain derives from a study of blood T cell repertoires in COVID-19 (TCRdb year 2020). In the study overall: Samples from collaborators originated in the United States, Italy and Spain and spanned both the acute and convalescent phases of COVID-19. The repertoires were made available in a free public database intended to serve as a resource for research on the immune response to SARS-CoV-2. Subjects who had been exposed to COVID-19, were actively infected with it, or had recovered from it provided the deeply sampled blood TCRbeta repertoires that made up the dataset. The sample metadata nearly always contained a de-identified subject ID, COVID-19 status, age in years and sex. The samples were drawn from two sources: the first 160 participants of the ongoing ImmuneRACE study, and fewer than 1,500 subjects contributed by 6 global collaborators. The material from the prospective study consisted of cDNA or gDNA derived from T cells, B-cell-depleted T cells, or PBMCs. Where available, HLA class I and class II types were obtained from metadata supplied by the sample provider rather than from assay-based typing.

Whole blood was collected in K2EDTA tubes by collaborating institutions according to the institutions' own protocols. For TCRbeta analysis, collaborators shipped samples as frozen whole blood, isolated PBMCs, or DNA extracted from either of those sample types. TCRbeta CDR3 regions were amplified from genomic DNA by means of the immunoSEQ Assay, a bias-controlled multiplex PCR. As for the original processing: Nucleated cell counts per sample were estimated from amplification of reference gene primers within the assay. Sequence reads were collapsed and filtered to measure the absolute abundance of every unique TCRbeta CDR3 rearrangement. For each sample, productive Simpson clonality was calculated by taking the square root of Simpson's diversity index across productive rearrangements. Not all clones reach the TCRdb copy of this immuneACCESS table, which keeps in-frame sequences only. Checked studies attribute under half of the gap to unresolved V genes and leave the rest unexplained. The V and J calls and clone size were taken over from that table, and D and trimming were inferred from the DNA. The sample table records roughly 140,000 clones; over 65% of these occur just once. The ten largest clones add up to about 2% of the sample.

Results the study describes overall, beyond this receptor: The quantity of clinical and demographic metadata differed by source and by participant and was supplied without curation.

In the germline V gene (reference sequence), CDR1 corresponds to SEHNR and CDR2 to FQNEAQ. V is cut back by 6 bases and J by 7 bases, with 6 bases in the junction unmatched. CDR3 length: 14 amino acids, cysteine to phenylalanine. Only the CDR3 portion is preserved as DNA: 42 bases, with reading frame beginning at the first base. For this clone: Its antigen is still unknown. Base qualities are not recorded, but no much larger clone differs from it by a single base.

The sequence came from a man between 65 and 85 years old with acute or convalescent COVID-19. The specimen was peripheral blood. Recombination linked TRBV7-9 to TRBJ1-4; 9 central nucleotides agree with TRBD1. The CDR3: CASRAGTGSEKLFF. In nucleotides, the sequence is TGTGCCAGCAGAGCCGGGACAGGGAGTGAAAAACTGTTTTTT.